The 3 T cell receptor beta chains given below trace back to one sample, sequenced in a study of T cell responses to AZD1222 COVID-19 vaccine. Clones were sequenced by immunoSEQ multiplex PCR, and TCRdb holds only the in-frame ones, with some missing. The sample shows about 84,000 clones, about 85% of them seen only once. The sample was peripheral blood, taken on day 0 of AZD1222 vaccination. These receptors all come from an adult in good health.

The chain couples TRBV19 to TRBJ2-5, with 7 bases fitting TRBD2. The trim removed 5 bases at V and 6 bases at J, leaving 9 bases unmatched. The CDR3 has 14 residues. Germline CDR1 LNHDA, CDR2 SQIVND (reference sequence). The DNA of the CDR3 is TGTGCCAGTAGTGTCAGACTAGCCAGGAAGACCCAGTACTTC. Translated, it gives CASSVRLARKTQYF.

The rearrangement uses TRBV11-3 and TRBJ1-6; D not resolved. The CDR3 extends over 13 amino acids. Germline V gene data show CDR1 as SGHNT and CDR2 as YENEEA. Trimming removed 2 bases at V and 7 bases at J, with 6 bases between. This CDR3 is CASSLNRNSPLHF. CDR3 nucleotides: TGTGCCAGCAGCTTAAATCGAAATTCACCCCTCCACTTT.

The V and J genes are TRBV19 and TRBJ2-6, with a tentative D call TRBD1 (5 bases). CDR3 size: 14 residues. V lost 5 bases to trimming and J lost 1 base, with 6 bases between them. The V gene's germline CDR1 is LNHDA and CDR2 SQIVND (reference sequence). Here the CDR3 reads CASSYRSGANVLTF. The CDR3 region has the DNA TGTGCCAGTAGTTACAGGTCTGGGGCCAACGTCCTGACTTTC. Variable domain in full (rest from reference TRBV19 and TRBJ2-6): DGGITQSPKYLFRKEGQNVTLSCEQNLNHDAMYWYRQDPGQGLRLIYYSQIVNDFQKGDIAEGYSVSREKKESFPLTVTSAQKNPTAFYLCASSYRSGANVLTFGAGSRLTVL.